The 11 T cell receptor beta chains in this list originate from one sample, sequenced in a study of human T cells and chemical hapten exposure. Described time point: patch test 2, 6 weeks after DPC sensitization. Noted treatment: therapeutic diphenylcyclopropenone sensitization with weekly scalp DPC. MiXCR, run by TCRdb on the RACE reads, gives a single entry per CDR3 protein. This sample has some 96,000 distinct CDR3 sequences, with about a tenth found just once. This material consisted of whole blood, taken in connection with sensitization to the hapten diphenylcyclopropenone (DPC). These receptors came from a woman between 40 and 50 years old with alopecia areata. Some clones in this sample may be carry-over from other donors' samples.

There are many counts of this clonotype. The chain carries TRBV7-2 and TRBJ2-1, with 7 bases matching TRBD2. This CDR3 spans 16 amino acids. Trimming removed 5 bases from V and 6 bases from J; junction bases left unmatched: 13. Germline V lookup: CDR1 SGHTA, CDR2 FQGNSA. CDR3 nucleotide sequence: TGTGCCAGCAGCGGATTGGCGACTAGCTCTACCAATGAGCAGTTCTTC. Its protein product is CASSGLATSSTNEQFF.

This rearrangement joins TRBV14 to TRBJ2-7; 11 bases align to TRBD2. Germline assignment: CDR1 SGHDN and CDR2 FVKESK. The CDR3 is 18 residues long. V trimming: 4 bases; J trimming: 1 base; junction bases outside the gene matches: 12. CDR3 loop: CASSPGLAAFRGSYEQYF. The CDR3 nucleotides read TGTGCCAGCAGCCCGGGACTAGCGGCCTTCCGGGGTTCCTACGAGCAGTACTTC.

At least ten counts were recorded for this clonotype. The chain is built from TRBV7-9 and TRBJ2-1, with TRBD2 matching 11 bases. CDR1 and CDR2 from the germline V gene are SEHNR and FQNEAQ (reference sequence). Unmatched junction bases numbered 10, after V lost 4 bases and J lost 8 bases. This CDR3 is 16 amino acids long. CDR3 sequence reads: CASSSLAGGPGDEQFF. The CDR3 nucleotides read TGTGCCAGCAGCTCATTAGCGGGAGGGCCCGGAGATGAGCAGTTCTTC.

This clonotype was recorded many times. This rearrangement joins TRBV20-1 to TRBJ2-7; no reliable D call. Trimming took off 3 bases at V and 2 bases at J, with 8 bases between the two ends. There are 12 residues in the CDR3. Per the germline V gene, CDR1 is DFQATT and CDR2 is SNEGSKA (reference sequence). The CDR3 protein is CSASNKPYEQYF. CDR3 coding DNA: TGCAGTGCTAGTAACAAGCCCTACGAGCAGTACTTC.

The table lists this clonotype with many counts. The chain combines TRBV13 with TRBJ2-5; D is ambiguous. Germline CDR1 and CDR2: PRHDT and FYEKMQ (reference sequence). V was shortened by 0 bases and J by 2 bases, with 10 bases between the two germline ends. CDR3 size: 15 residues. DNA for the CDR3: TGTGCCAGCAGCTTAGGGTTCGGCCAACAAGAGACCCAGTACTTC. Translated, it gives CASSLGFGQQETQYF.

This clonotype came up many times. The rearrangement uses TRBV3-1 and TRBJ2-7, with D tentatively TRBD1 (5 bases). CDR1 is LGHDT and CDR2 is YNNKEL in the germline V gene (reference sequence). The CDR3 consists of 17 residues. V was clipped by 4 bases and J by 3 bases, with 22 bases between them. The CDR3 DNA is TGTGCCAGCAGCCCCATTTTTCGACAGAAGATTAGCTACGAGCAGTACTTC. This codes for CASSPIFRQKISYEQYF.

This clonotype was counted many times. The chain couples TRBV4-2 to TRBJ2-3; maybe TRBD2 (5 bases). In germline, CDR1 is LGHNA, CDR2 YNFKEQ. This CDR3 comprises 17 residues. Trimming removed 4 bases at V and 2 bases at J, with 19 bases between. The CDR3 is CASSPPAGLANTDTQYF. As DNA, the CDR3 is TGTGCCAGCAGCCCGCCTGCCGGGCTAGCTAACACAGATACGCAGTATTTT.

This sequence joins TRBV20-1 and TRBJ1-6; 8 bases are shared with TRBD1. This CDR3 has 14 amino acids. The germline CDR1 and CDR2 sequences are DFQATT and SNEGSKA (reference sequence). The junction had 5 bases not matched to a gene; V was cut back by 5 bases and J by 5 bases. The CDR3 nucleotides are TGCAGTGCTGACAGGGGCGCGGATAATTCACCCCTCCACTTT. Translation gives CSADRGADNSPLHF.

V and J are TRBV13 and TRBJ2-5; TRBD2 agrees at 7 bases. The V and J ends lost 5 bases and 4 bases, in that order; junction bases with no gene match: 16. The CDR3 runs to 17 residues. Germline values: CDR1 PRHDT, CDR2 FYEKMQ (reference sequence). The CDR3 DNA reads TGTGCCAGCAGCCGGCCGTCAGGGAGGGTGTCCAGAGAGACCCAGTACTTC. This codes for CASSRPSGRVSRETQYF.

This clonotype was detected only a few times. Written as DNA, the CDR3 is TGTGCCAGCAGTTTAGGGGGCGCCCTCAATGAGCAGTTCTTC. Protein product: CASSLGGALNEQFF. This chain uses TRBV28 with TRBJ2-1; weak D call: TRBD1 (6 bases). CDR1 MDHEN and CDR2 SYDVKM come from the germline V gene. V was pared by 2 bases and J by 6 bases, with 11 bases between. The CDR3 sequence is 14 residues long.

This clonotype was counted ten times or more. J is TRBJ1-1 and V is TRBV28; possibly TRBD1 for D (5 bases). Germline CDR1 MDHEN, CDR2 SYDVKM. The length of the CDR3 is 12 residues. Trimming stripped 11 bases from V and 1 base from J, with 11 bases between. Here the CDR3 reads CAVAGPNTEAFF. DNA of the CDR3: TGTGCCGTGGCAGGGCCGAACACTGAAGCTTTCTTT.